These T cell receptor beta chains were read from a single sample in a study of early T cells in non-severe SARS-CoV-2 infection. TCRdb processed the 5' RACE reads anew with MiXCR; each CDR3 protein has one entry. The sample consists of about 97,000 distinct CDR3 sequences, 13% of them appearing once. Sequencing input: whole blood. These receptors were taken from an adult who was a healthcare worker with PCR-confirmed SARS-CoV-2 infection or an uninfected control (not recorded which). The CDR3 runs from the conserved cysteine through the conserved F or W. A D gene is named only where the DNA matches it firmly. Some rows mark clone size as missing; the rest say once, few, many or name a class of expanded clone.

size: medium-sized
J: TRBJ2-2
D: -
V: TRBV7-6
CDR3: CASSLAQNTGELFF
DNA: TGTGCCAGCAGCTTAGCCCAGAACACCGGGGAGCTGTTTTTT

size: many
J: TRBJ2-7
D: -
V: TRBV20-1
CDR3: CSASAQPPVQYF
DNA: TGCAGTGCTAGTGCCCAGCCCCCTGTGCAGTACTTC

size: many
J: TRBJ1-5
D: -
V: TRBV6-8
CDR3: CASSFGSRNQPQHF
DNA: TGTGCCAGCAGTTTTGGATCACGGAATCAGCCCCAGCATTTT

size: many
J: TRBJ2-7
D: -
V: TRBV28
CDR3: CASSIPSYEQYF
DNA: TGTGCCAGCAGTATCCCCTCGTACGAGCAGTACTTC

size: -
J: TRBJ2-2
D: -
V: TRBV10-3
CDR3: CATSGESTGELFF
DNA: TGTGCCACTTCAGGGGAAAGCACCGGGGAGCTGTTTTTT

size: -
J: TRBJ2-1
D: -
V: TRBV4-1
CDR3: CASSQVNLPNNEQFF
DNA: TGCGCCAGCAGCCAAGTCAATTTGCCCAACAATGAGCAGTTCTTC

size: many
J: TRBJ2-5
D: -
V: TRBV5-4
CDR3: CASSLGTSETQYF
DNA: TGTGCCAGCAGCTTGGGGACGTCTGAGACCCAGTACTTC

size: many
J: TRBJ1-2
D: -
V: TRBV29-1
CDR3: CSVEDPGGGYGYTF
DNA: TGCAGCGTTGAAGATCCCGGGGGGGGATATGGCTACACCTTC

size: -
J: TRBJ2-5
D: -
V: TRBV5-6
CDR3: CASSRQLQATQETQYF
DNA: TGTGCCAGCAGCCGCCAGTTGCAAGCGACACAAGAGACCCAGTACTTC

size: many
J: TRBJ1-6
D: -
V: TRBV7-9
CDR3: CASGTVASPLHF
DNA: TGTGCCAGTGGGACGGTCGCGTCACCCCTCCACTTT

size: many
J: TRBJ1-1
D: -
V: TRBV28
CDR3: CASIAVGGAVTEAFF
DNA: TGTGCCAGCATCGCGGTGGGGGGGGCGGTGACTGAAGCTTTCTTT

size: many
J: TRBJ1-6
D: -
V: TRBV5-4
CDR3: CASSTGLRPLHF
DNA: TGTGCCAGCAGTACCGGACTGCGGCCCCTCCACTTT

size: many
J: TRBJ2-3
D: -
V: TRBV5-1
CDR3: CASSLSDLRTDTQYF
DNA: TGCGCCAGCAGCTTGTCAGACTTACGCACAGATACGCAGTATTTT

size: many
J: TRBJ1-6
D: -
V: TRBV12-3/TRBV12-4
CDR3: CASRPPGSINSPLHF
DNA: TGTGCCAGCAGACCCCCCGGGTCGATTAATTCACCCCTCCACTTT

size: -
J: TRBJ2-1
D: TRBD2
V: TRBV20-1
CDR3: CSARGTSGERNEQFF
DNA: TGCAGTGCTAGGGGGACTAGCGGGGAGAGGAATGAGCAGTTCTTC

size: few
J: TRBJ1-1
D: -
V: TRBV7-6
CDR3: CASSLQGMNTEAFF
DNA: TGTGCCAGCAGCTTACAGGGCATGAACACTGAAGCTTTCTTT

size: -
J: TRBJ2-7
D: TRBD2
V: TRBV5-4
CDR3: CASSPPAAAGNYEQYF
DNA: TGTGCCAGCAGCCCCCCCGCGGCAGCGGGAAACTACGAGCAGTACTTC

size: many
J: TRBJ2-6
D: -
V: TRBV10-3
CDR3: CAIALAGANVLTF
DNA: TGTGCCATCGCTCTTGCTGGGGCCAACGTCCTGACTTTC

size: -
J: TRBJ1-5
D: -
V: TRBV6-2/TRBV6-3
CDR3: CASSYGTGYQPQHF
DNA: TGTGCCAGCAGTTACGGAACAGGCTATCAGCCCCAGCATTTT

size: -
J: TRBJ2-7
D: TRBD1
V: TRBV28
CDR3: CASISGGQLFEQYF
DNA: TGTGCCAGCATCTCAGGGGGACAGCTGTTTGAGCAGTACTTC

size: -
J: TRBJ2-1
D: -
V: TRBV30
CDR3: CAWGGLHYNEQFF
DNA: TGTGCCTGGGGGGGACTTCACTACAATGAGCAGTTCTTC

size: -
J: TRBJ2-4
D: -
V: TRBV7-9
CDR3: CASSLDGQKNIQYF
DNA: TGTGCCAGCAGCTTAGATGGGCAGAAAAACATTCAGTACTTC

size: few
J: TRBJ2-7
D: -
V: TRBV7-2
CDR3: CASSFGGPTTYEQYF
DNA: TGTGCCAGCAGCTTCGGGGGCCCGACCACCTACGAGCAGTACTTC

size: many
J: TRBJ2-5
D: -
V: TRBV7-2
CDR3: CASSLVRGSETQYF
DNA: TGTGCCAGCAGCTTAGTTAGAGGGTCAGAGACCCAGTACTTC

size: many
J: TRBJ2-4
D: TRBD2
V: TRBV7-9
CDR3: CASSRGLAGGTWAKNIQYF
DNA: TGTGCCAGCAGCCGAGGACTAGCGGGAGGAACTTGGGCCAAAAACATTCAGTACTTC

size: -
J: TRBJ1-2
D: TRBD1
V: TRBV2
CDR3: CASRSGQVYGYTF
DNA: TGTGCCAGCAGATCGGGACAGGTCTATGGCTACACCTTC

size: few
J: TRBJ2-3
D: -
V: TRBV7-3
CDR3: CASSSGTALMDTQYF
DNA: TGTGCCAGCAGCTCCGGGACCGCCCTGATGGATACGCAGTATTTT

size: few
J: TRBJ1-4
D: -
V: TRBV5-1
CDR3: CASSLGVAGNEKLFF
DNA: TGCGCCAGCAGCTTGGGGGTGGCAGGCAATGAAAAACTGTTTTTT

size: many
J: TRBJ2-4
D: TRBD1
V: TRBV20-1
CDR3: CSATQGSIQYF
DNA: TGCAGTGCTACACAGGGGAGCATTCAGTACTTC

size: many
J: TRBJ2-2
D: TRBD2
V: TRBV12-3/TRBV12-4
CDR3: CASSFRSGRNTGELFF
DNA: TGTGCCAGCAGTTTCCGTAGCGGGAGAAACACCGGGGAGCTGTTTTTT

size: few
J: TRBJ1-5
D: -
V: TRBV18
CDR3: CASSPVMQLDQPQHF
DNA: TGTGCCAGCTCACCTGTGATGCAACTCGATCAGCCCCAGCATTTT

size: many
J: TRBJ1-2
D: TRBD1
V: TRBV28
CDR3: CASSSPPGTGRTGYTF
DNA: TGTGCCAGCAGTTCTCCTCCCGGGACAGGGCGTACTGGCTACACCTTC

size: few
J: TRBJ2-1
D: TRBD2
V: TRBV10-2
CDR3: CASLVSRLAGSTEQFF
DNA: TGCGCCAGCTTGGTGTCAAGACTAGCGGGATCGACTGAGCAGTTCTTC

size: many
J: TRBJ2-5
D: -
V: TRBV6-1
CDR3: CASSEGNVGETQYF
DNA: TGTGCCAGCAGTGAAGGGAATGTCGGAGAGACCCAGTACTTC

size: -
J: TRBJ1-1
D: -
V: TRBV19
CDR3: CASSYRKVEAFF
DNA: TGTGCCAGTAGTTACAGGAAGGTCGAAGCTTTCTTT

size: many
J: TRBJ1-6
D: TRBD1
V: TRBV7-9
CDR3: CASSLVGTGSLFNSPLHF
DNA: TGTGCCAGCAGCTTAGTCGGGACAGGGAGTCTTTTTAATTCACCCCTCCACTTT

size: -
J: TRBJ2-7
D: -
V: TRBV27
CDR3: CASSPPQRWEQYF
DNA: TGTGCCAGCAGTCCCCCCCAGCGATGGGAGCAGTACTTC

size: many
J: TRBJ2-1
D: TRBD2
V: TRBV7-2
CDR3: CASSLYGGRNEQFF
DNA: TGTGCCAGCAGCTTGTACGGCGGGAGAAATGAGCAGTTCTTC

size: many
J: TRBJ2-6
D: -
V: TRBV7-6
CDR3: CASSLVGSSSGANVLTF
DNA: TGTGCCAGCAGCTTAGTCGGGAGTAGCTCTGGGGCCAACGTCCTGACTTTC

size: many
J: TRBJ2-2
D: -
V: TRBV12-3/TRBV12-4
CDR3: CASSLTGRANTGELFF
DNA: TGTGCCAGCAGTTTAACGGGCAGGGCGAACACCGGGGAGCTGTTTTTT

size: many
J: TRBJ2-3
D: TRBD2
V: TRBV20-1
CDR3: CSARANLLAGRTDTQYF
DNA: TGCAGTGCTAGAGCAAACTTACTAGCGGGTCGCACAGATACGCAGTATTTT

size: -
J: TRBJ2-3
D: -
V: TRBV2
CDR3: CASSRQLMTVSYPDTQYF
DNA: TGTGCCAGCAGTAGACAATTGATGACAGTCTCGTATCCAGATACGCAGTATTTT

size: few
J: TRBJ2-5
D: -
V: TRBV7-9
CDR3: CASSAEGRETQYF
DNA: TGTGCCAGCAGCGCGGAGGGCCGAGAGACCCAGTACTTC

size: -
J: TRBJ2-7
D: -
V: TRBV9
CDR3: CASSVTAGSYEQYF
DNA: TGTGCCAGCAGCGTAACAGCGGGCTCCTACGAGCAGTACTTC

size: many
J: TRBJ2-1
D: -
V: TRBV9
CDR3: CASSTGTSNEQFF
DNA: TGTGCCAGCAGCACCGGGACTTCCAATGAGCAGTTCTTC

size: -
J: TRBJ1-6
D: TRBD1
V: TRBV20-1
CDR3: CSVPGQGYSPLHF
DNA: TGCAGTGTTCCGGGACAGGGATATTCACCCCTCCACTTT

size: many
J: TRBJ2-2
D: -
V: TRBV27
CDR3: CASNRMNTGELFF
DNA: TGTGCCAGCAACAGAATGAACACCGGGGAGCTGTTTTTT

size: -
J: TRBJ2-1
D: -
V: TRBV7-2
CDR3: CASSSTRLSYNEQFF
DNA: TGTGCCAGCAGCTCGACTAGGCTATCCTACAATGAGCAGTTCTTC

size: -
J: TRBJ2-7
D: -
V: TRBV20-1
CDR3: CSAFSGTSSSYEQYF
DNA: TGCAGTGCTTTCTCCGGGACTTCAAGCTCCTACGAGCAGTACTTC

size: many
J: TRBJ2-3
D: -
V: TRBV6-2/TRBV6-3
CDR3: CASSLQETDTQYF
DNA: TGTGCCAGCAGTTTACAGGAGACAGATACGCAGTATTTT

size: -
J: TRBJ2-1
D: TRBD2
V: TRBV6-1
CDR3: CASTTSGAYNEQFF
DNA: TGTGCCAGCACGACTAGCGGGGCCTACAATGAGCAGTTCTTC

size: many
J: TRBJ1-6
D: TRBD1
V: TRBV20-1
CDR3: CSASIVGQGGGSPLHF
DNA: TGCAGTGCTAGCATCGTAGGACAGGGAGGGGGTTCACCCCTCCACTTT

size: few
J: TRBJ2-1
D: -
V: TRBV2
CDR3: CASGGAELSYNEQFF
DNA: TGTGCCAGCGGAGGGGCAGAATTATCCTACAATGAGCAGTTCTTC